This is a list of T cell receptor beta chains from one sample in a study of cytomegalovirus exposure and HLA in healthy donors. Using immunoSEQ multiplex PCR, the repertoire was profiled, and TCRdb retains in-frame clones only, with some absent. The sample yields tens of thousands of clones, roughly 77% seen once. Sample: PBMCs. These receptors all stem from a young man in good health and CMV-seropositive. The CDR3 runs from the conserved cysteine through the conserved F or W. D genes are given only for firm matches. Clone sizes are given selectively: once, few, many, or a class where the clone is expanded.

>NA|TRBV10-3|TRBJ2-7|NA
CAISESGGLDPSYEQYF
TGTGCCATCAGTGAGTCGGGGGGGCTGGACCCCTCCTACGAGCAGTACTTC
>TRBD1|TRBV19|TRBJ1-2|NA
CASGTGPYGYTF
TGTGCCAGCGGGACAGGTCCCTATGGCTACACCTTC
>NA|TRBV5-1|TRBJ1-1|few
CASSLSLNTEAFF
TGCGCCAGCAGCTTGAGCCTAAACACTGAAGCTTTCTTT
>TRBD2|TRBV5-6|TRBJ2-1|NA
CAGSLAPSGGVNEQFF
TGTGCCGGCAGCTTGGCCCCCAGCGGGGGGGTCAATGAGCAGTTCTTC
>NA|TRBV29-1|TRBJ1-5|NA
CSVTGQGHQPQHF
TGCAGCGTTACGGGACAAGGCCATCAGCCCCAGCATTTT
>NA|TRBV4-1|TRBJ1-1|NA
CASSQDRQGIGTEAFF
TGCGCCAGCAGCCAAGATCGTCAGGGGATAGGCACTGAAGCTTTCTTT
>TRBD1|TRBV11-1|TRBJ1-1|once
CASSRGQGALTEAFF
TGTGCCAGCAGTCGGGGACAGGGGGCTCTTACTGAAGCTTTCTTT
>NA|TRBV4-1|TRBJ2-1|NA
CASSPWATESEQFF
TGCGCCAGCAGCCCATGGGCCACAGAGAGTGAGCAGTTCTTC
>NA|TRBV9|TRBJ1-1|NA
CASSVEGGAVTEAFF
TGTGCCAGCAGCGTAGAGGGGGGGGCGGTCACTGAAGCTTTCTTT
>TRBD1|TRBV7-2|TRBJ1-4|NA
CASSFRFDRGNEKLFF
TGTGCCAGCAGCTTTAGATTTGACAGGGGGAATGAAAAACTGTTTTTT
>NA|TRBV29-1|TRBJ1-2|NA
CSVEDNFGYTF
TGCAGCGTTGAAGACAATTTCGGCTACACCTTC
>NA|TRBV9|TRBJ1-4|NA
CASSVGLANEKLFF
TGTGCCAGCAGCGTAGGTTTAGCGAATGAAAAACTGTTTTTT
>TRBD2|TRBV10-3|TRBJ2-5|NA
CASRVAGGSETQYF
TGTGCCTCCAGGGTAGCGGGGGGATCGGAGACCCAGTACTTC
>TRBD1|TRBV19|TRBJ1-4|once
CASSPRDREKLFF
TGTGCCAGTAGTCCCAGGGACAGGGAAAAACTGTTTTTT
>NA|TRBV6-6|TRBJ2-7|NA
CASRSAHTNYEQYF
TGTGCCAGCAGATCCGCCCATACTAACTACGAGCAGTACTTC
>NA|TRBV5-5|TRBJ2-7|few
CASSLAGVVSYEQYF
TGTGCCAGCAGCTTGGCCGGAGTCGTCTCCTACGAGCAGTACTTC
>NA|TRBV4-3|TRBJ2-5|few
CASSLQIKETQYF
TGCGCCAGCAGCCTTCAGATTAAAGAGACCCAGTACTTC
>NA|TRBV9|TRBJ2-7|NA
CASSSGTEPYEQYF
TGTGCCAGCAGCTCCGGGACTGAACCCTACGAGCAGTACTTC
>NA|TRBV19|TRBJ2-2|NA
CASSMGAPGELFF
TGTGCCAGTAGTATGGGGGCTCCCGGGGAGCTGTTTTTT
>NA|TRBV2|TRBJ1-5|NA
CASSSQGTNQPQHF
TGTGCCAGCAGCTCCCAGGGAACCAATCAGCCCCAGCATTTT
>NA|TRBV5-1|TRBJ2-5|NA
CASSSTQQETQYF
TGCGCCAGCAGTTCGACACAACAAGAGACCCAGTACTTC
>NA|TRBV28|TRBJ1-6|NA
CASSTYEMLGAGASDNSPLHF
TGTGCCAGCAGTACTTATGAAATGTTGGGTGCAGGGGCCTCGGATAATTCACCCCTCCACTTT
>NA|TRBV4-3|TRBJ1-2|NA
CASSQDVRSSPYGYTF
TGCGCCAGCAGCCAAGATGTGAGGAGCAGTCCCTATGGCTACACCTTC
>TRBD2|TRBV7-2|TRBJ2-1|NA
CASSLFSGGPNEQFF
TGTGCCAGCAGCTTATTTTCGGGGGGGCCTAATGAGCAGTTCTTC
>TRBD1|TRBV29-1|TRBJ1-2|NA
CSVVGQGDYGYTF
TGCAGCGTTGTAGGACAGGGCGACTATGGCTACACCTTC
>NA|TRBV27|TRBJ1-2|NA
CASSLSIGRVFYGYTF
TGTGCCAGCAGTTTATCGATCGGCAGGGTATTCTATGGCTACACCTTC
>NA|TRBV28|TRBJ1-2|once
CASGPGKPNYGYTF
TGTGCCAGCGGCCCAGGGAAACCCAACTATGGCTACACCTTC
>NA|TRBV10-1|TRBJ2-5|NA
CASSELIRQEPYF
TGCGCCAGCAGTGAGCTTATTCGCCAGGAACCCTACTTC
>NA|TRBV10-3|TRBJ2-7|NA
CAISEVVYEQYF
TGTGCCATCAGTGAAGTAGTATACGAGCAGTACTTC
>TRBD2|TRBV2|TRBJ2-3|NA
CASSRLAGAGGDTQYF
TGTGCCAGCAGTCGACTAGCGGGGGCCGGGGGAGATACGCAGTATTTT
>TRBD1|TRBV4-2|TRBJ1-4|NA
CASSQTDRGGEKLFF
TGTGCCAGCAGCCAAACGGACAGGGGAGGTGAAAAACTGTTTTTT
>TRBD1|TRBV7-8|TRBJ1-5|NA
CASSPNRGPSQPQHF
TGTGCCAGCAGCCCTAACAGGGGGCCCAGTCAGCCCCAGCATTTT
>NA|TRBV20-1|TRBJ1-5|NA
CSARVGEPQHF
TGCAGTGCTAGAGTCGGGGAGCCCCAGCATTTT
>TRBD1|TRBV15|TRBJ2-7|NA
CATSPRDRSYEQYF
TGTGCCACCAGCCCCAGGGACAGATCCTACGAGCAGTACTTC
>NA|TRBV29-1|TRBJ1-1|NA
CSARTVSEAFF
TGCAGCGCCCGGACAGTGTCTGAAGCTTTCTTT
>NA|TRBV7-9|TRBJ2-3|NA
CASSDRRIPYRF
TGTGCCAGCAGTGACCGACGGATACCATACAGGTTT
>TRBD1|TRBV11-3|TRBJ1-1|NA
CASSLWTGGRLSPGNTEAFF
TGTGCCAGCAGCCTTTGGACAGGGGGCAGGTTGAGTCCCGGGAACACTGAAGCTTTCTTT
>NA|TRBV2|TRBJ2-7|NA
CASSVDYEQYF
TGTGCCAGCAGCGTAGACTACGAGCAGTACTTC
>TRBD1|TRBV4-3|TRBJ1-1|NA
CASSQDQSGGVWDTEAFF
TGCGCCAGCAGCCAAGATCAATCAGGGGGCGTATGGGACACTGAAGCTTTCTTT
>NA|TRBV4-3|TRBJ1-6|NA
CASSQDHQGGNSPLHF
TGCGCCAGCAGCCAAGATCACCAGGGAGGCAATTCACCCCTCCACTTT
>NA|TRBV6-1|TRBJ1-4|few
CASSAGLSTEKLFF
TGTGCCAGCAGTGCGGGACTTTCTACTGAAAAACTGTTTTTT
>NA|TRBV6-5|TRBJ1-2|NA
CASSHGVGYTF
TGTGCCAGCAGTCATGGAGTGGGCTACACCTTC
>TRBD2|TRBV19|TRBJ2-1|NA
CASSIEAGGRYNEQFF
TGTGCCAGTAGTATAGAGGCGGGGGGGCGGTACAATGAGCAGTTCTTC
>TRBD1|TRBV30|TRBJ2-7|NA
CAWSVGTAYEQYF
TGTGCCTGGAGTGTAGGGACAGCCTACGAGCAGTACTTC